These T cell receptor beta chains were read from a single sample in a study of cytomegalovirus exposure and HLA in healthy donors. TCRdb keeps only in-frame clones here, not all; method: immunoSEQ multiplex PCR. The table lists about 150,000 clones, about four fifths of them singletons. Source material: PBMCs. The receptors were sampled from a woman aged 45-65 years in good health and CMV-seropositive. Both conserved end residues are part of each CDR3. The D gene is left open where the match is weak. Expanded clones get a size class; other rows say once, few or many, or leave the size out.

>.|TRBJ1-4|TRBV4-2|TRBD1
CASSQEHTGGSEKLFF
TGTGCCAGCAGCCAAGAACATACAGGGGGCTCTGAAAAACTGTTTTTT
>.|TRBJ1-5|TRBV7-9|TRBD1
CSSSLVGQGDQPQHF
TGTTCCAGCAGCTTAGTTGGTCAGGGGGACCAGCCCCAGCATTTT
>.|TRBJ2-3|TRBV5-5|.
CASSLGAVFRTDTQYF
TGTGCCAGCAGCTTGGGTGCTGTTTTTAGAACAGATACGCAGTATTTT
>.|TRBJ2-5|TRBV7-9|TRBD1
CASSSGPGQWETQYF
TGTGCCAGCAGCTCCGGTCCGGGACAGTGGGAGACCCAGTACTTC
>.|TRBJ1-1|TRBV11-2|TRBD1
CASSAAVDRVLNTEAFF
TGTGCCAGCAGCGCCGCAGTGGACAGGGTCTTGAACACTGAAGCTTTCTTT
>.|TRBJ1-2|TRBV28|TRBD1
CASLAPGQGLGGYTF
TGTGCCAGCCTCGCCCCGGGACAGGGTCTGGGGGGCTACACCTTC
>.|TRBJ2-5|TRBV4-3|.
CASSQDFGLNRGQETQYF
TGCGCCAGCAGCCAAGATTTCGGACTTAATAGGGGGCAAGAGACCCAGTACTTC
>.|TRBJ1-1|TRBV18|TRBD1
CASSPGTGVTEAFF
TGTGCCAGCTCTCCTGGGACAGGGGTTACTGAAGCTTTCTTT
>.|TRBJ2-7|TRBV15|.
CATSRASGGESEQYF
TGTGCCACCAGCAGAGCGTCGGGGGGCGAGAGCGAGCAGTACTTC
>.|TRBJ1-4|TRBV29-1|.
CSVEGPDEKLFF
TGCAGCGTTGAAGGTCCTGATGAAAAACTGTTTTTT
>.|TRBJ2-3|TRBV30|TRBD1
CAWTRTGLSTDTQYF
TGTGCCTGGACAAGGACAGGGCTGAGCACAGATACGCAGTATTTT
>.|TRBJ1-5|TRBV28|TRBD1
CASSLWDRGRNQPQHF
TGTGCCAGCAGTTTATGGGACAGGGGGCGTAATCAGCCCCAGCATTTT
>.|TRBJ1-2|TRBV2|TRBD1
CASSEATRTGGGYGYTF
TGTGCCAGCAGTGAAGCGACTCGGACAGGGGGCGGCTATGGCTACACCTTC
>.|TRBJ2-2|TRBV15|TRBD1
CATSRLGQGNTGELFF
TGTGCCACCAGCAGGCTGGGACAGGGGAACACCGGGGAGCTGTTTTTT
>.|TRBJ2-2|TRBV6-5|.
CASSYSYTGELFF
TGTGCCAGCAGTTACTCCTACACCGGGGAGCTGTTTTTT
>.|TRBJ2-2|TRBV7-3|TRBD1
CASSYYTGATGELFF
TGTGCCAGCAGCTACTACACAGGGGCCACCGGGGAGCTGTTTTTT
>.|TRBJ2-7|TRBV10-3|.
CAISETGTWDYEQYF
TGTGCCATCAGTGAGACCGGGACATGGGATTACGAGCAGTACTTC
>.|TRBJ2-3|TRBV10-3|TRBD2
CAISRNRLAGAAFTDTQYF
TGTGCCATCAGTCGCAACCGTTTAGCGGGAGCCGCTTTCACAGATACGCAGTATTTT
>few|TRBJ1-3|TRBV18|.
CASSPTNQISGNTIYF
TGTGCCAGCTCACCAACTAATCAGATCTCTGGAAACACCATATATTTT
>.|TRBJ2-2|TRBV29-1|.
CSVELANTGELFF
TGCAGCGTTGAGCTAGCAAACACCGGGGAGCTGTTTTTT
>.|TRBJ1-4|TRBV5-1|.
CASSLVTANEKLFF
TGCGCCAGCAGCTTGGTGACAGCTAATGAAAAACTGTTTTTT
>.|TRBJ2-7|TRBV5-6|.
CASSLGTNSYEQYF
TGTGCCAGCAGCTTGGGGACAAACTCCTACGAGCAGTACTTC
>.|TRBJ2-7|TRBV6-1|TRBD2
CATREGISLLYEQYF
TGTGCCACACGGGAGGGGATCTCACTCCTGTACGAGCAGTACTTC
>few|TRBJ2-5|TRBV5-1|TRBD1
CASSLGGTGTETQYF
TGCGCCAGCAGCTTGGGGGGGACAGGGACAGAGACCCAGTACTTC
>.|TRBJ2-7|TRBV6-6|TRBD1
CASSEPGQGVYEQYF
TGTGCCAGCAGTGAGCCGGGACAGGGGGTTTACGAGCAGTACTTC
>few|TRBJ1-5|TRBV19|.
CASTPPGNNQPQHF
TGTGCCAGTACCCCTCCCGGGAACAATCAGCCCCAGCATTTT
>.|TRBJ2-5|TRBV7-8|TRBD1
CASNPPLTGAQYF
TGTGCCAGCAACCCTCCTTTGACAGGGGCCCAGTACTTC
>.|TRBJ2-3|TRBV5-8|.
CASSSASTDTQYF
TGTGCCAGCAGCTCCGCGAGCACAGATACGCAGTATTTT
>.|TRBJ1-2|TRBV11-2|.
CASSLSGGGRDGYTF
TGTGCCAGCAGCTTATCGGGAGGGGGGCGTGATGGCTACACCTTC
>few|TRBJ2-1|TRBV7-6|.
CASSLDHTYEQFF
TGTGCCAGCAGCTTAGATCACACCTATGAGCAGTTCTTC